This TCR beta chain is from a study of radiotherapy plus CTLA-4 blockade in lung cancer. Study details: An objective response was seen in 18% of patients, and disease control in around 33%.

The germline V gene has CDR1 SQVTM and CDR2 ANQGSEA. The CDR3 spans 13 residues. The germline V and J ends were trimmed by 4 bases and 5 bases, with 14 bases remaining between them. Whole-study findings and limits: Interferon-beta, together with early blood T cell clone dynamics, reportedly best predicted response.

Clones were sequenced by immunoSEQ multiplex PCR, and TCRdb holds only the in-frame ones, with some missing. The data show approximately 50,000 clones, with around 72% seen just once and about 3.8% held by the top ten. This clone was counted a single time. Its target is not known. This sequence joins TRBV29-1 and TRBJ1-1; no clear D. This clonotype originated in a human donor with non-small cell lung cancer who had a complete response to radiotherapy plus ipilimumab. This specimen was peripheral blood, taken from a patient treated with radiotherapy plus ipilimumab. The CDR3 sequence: CSVAAGIGTEAFF. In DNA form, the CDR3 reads TGCAGCGTTGCGGCGGGGATAGGAACTGAAGCTTTCTTT.